Shown below are 26 T cell receptor beta chains from a single sample sequenced in a study of OX40 agonist ivuxolimab in advanced cancers. Assay: immunoSEQ multiplex PCR; the TCRdb copy retains only in-frame clones and omits some. The data hold around 67,000 clones, with about 80% observed a single time. Material: CD4+ or CD8+ T cells sorted from blood, obtained in a trial of the OX40 agonist ivuxolimab. The receptors were sampled from an adult with an advanced solid tumor such as melanoma, head and neck, liver or kidney cancer.

The chain recombines TRBV30 with TRBJ2-2, with TRBD1 identical over 12 bases. CDR3 length: 16 amino acids. V trimming: 3 bases; J trimming: 4 bases; junction bases outside the gene matches: 6. Germline values: CDR1 GTSNPN, CDR2 SVGIG (reference sequence). CDR3 nucleotide sequence: TGTGCCTGGAGAGGGACAGGGGGCGGGATCACCGGGGAGCTGTTTTTT. Encoded protein: CAWRGTGGGITGELFF.

A single count supports this clone. This chain uses TRBV7-9 with TRBJ1-2; weak D call: TRBD1 (5 bases). The V end lost 5 bases, the J end lost 3 bases, and 10 bases lay between the germline ends. Germline V lookup: CDR1 SEHNR, CDR2 FQNEAQ (reference sequence). This CDR3 spans 13 amino acids. CDR3 protein: CASSTTAYYGYTF. The DNA for the CDR3 is TGTGCCAGCAGCACGACAGCTTACTATGGCTACACCTTC.

The chain carries TRBV19 and TRBJ1-1, with no clear D. Per germline, CDR1 LNHDA and CDR2 SQIVND (reference sequence). The CDR3 is 14 residues long. The germline V and J ends were trimmed by 3 bases and 6 bases, with 14 bases remaining between them. DNA of the CDR3: TGTGCCAGTAGTATCGGGATAAGATCGGCTGAAGCTTTCTTT. Translating gives CASSIGIRSAEAFF.

The chain couples TRBV7-8 to TRBJ1-1; tentative D call: TRBD1 (5 bases). Germline CDR1 is SGHVS and CDR2 is FQNEAQ. Trimming removed 7 bases at V and 4 bases at J, with 19 bases between. The CDR3 runs to 15 residues. CDR3 sequence reads: CASTLQGGARTEAFF. In DNA form, the CDR3 reads TGTGCCAGCACCCTCCAGGGCGGGGCGCGCACTGAAGCTTTCTTT.

The V and J genes are TRBV6-5 and TRBJ2-7, with D unresolved. Per the germline V gene, CDR1 is MNHEY and CDR2 is SVGAGI. This CDR3 comprises 14 residues. Trimming cost V 2 bases and J 1 base, with 9 bases left between them. The CDR3 is CASSYGRRSYEQYF. The CDR3 nucleotides read TGTGCCAGCAGTTACGGCAGAAGATCCTACGAGCAGTACTTC.

The CDR3 region is CASRVISNTEAFF. The CDR3 DNA follows: TGTGCCAGCAGGGTGATTTCGAACACTGAAGCTTTCTTT. J is TRBJ1-1 and V is TRBV6-1; no firm D call. Looked up from germline, CDR1 is MNHNS and CDR2 is SASEGT. Between the trimmed V and J ends, which lost 6 bases and 1 base, there was a span of 9 bases. The CDR3 totals 13 residues.

The CDR3 region has the DNA TGCAGCGTTCTTCACGTAGGAGAGACCCAGTACTTC. Residues: CSVLHVGETQYF. This chain uses TRBV29-1 with TRBJ2-5; D unclear. The V end was cut by 5 bases, the J end by 4 bases, with 11 bases between. Germline V gene lookup returns CDR1 SQVTM and CDR2 ANQGSEA. This CDR3 is built from 12 residues.

This clone was found once. Other DNA sequences within the sample encode an identical CDR3. The V gene is TRBV4-2, the J gene TRBJ2-3; D unresolved. With 1 base removed from V and 1 base from J, the gap between germline ends came to 9 bases. The CDR3 runs 15 residues. Germline V CDR1 and CDR2: LGHNA, YNFKEQ. The CDR3 nucleotides are TGTGCCAGCAGCCAAGGTAGCACCCGCACAGATACGCAGTATTTT. This encodes CASSQGSTRTDTQYF.

The chain uses TRBV2 and TRBJ1-1; D uncertain. Trimming pared 8 bases from V and 1 base from J, leaving 11 bases between. The CDR3 contains 13 residues. The germline gives CDR1 SNHLY, CDR2 FYNNEI. CDR3 sequence (DNA): TGTGCCAGCGTCGGGCAGCCGAACACTGAAGCTTTCTTT. Amino acids: CASVGQPNTEAFF.

The table lists this clone with a count of one. The chain combines TRBV7-9 with TRBJ1-1; D is uncertain. V dropped 2 bases and J dropped 1 base, with 11 bases sitting between them. The CDR3 has 15 residues. CDR1 is SEHNR, CDR2 FQNEAQ, per germline (reference sequence). CDR3 bases: TGTGCCAGCAGCTTAAGCCAACTTAGGAACACTGAAGCTTTCTTT. It encodes CASSLSQLRNTEAFF.

This clone has a single count. J is TRBJ1-2 and V is TRBV2, with D uncertain. CDR1 and CDR2 (germline): SNHLY, FYNNEI. Trimming stripped 0 bases from V and 4 bases from J, with 15 bases between. CDR3 length equals 16 residues. DNA of the CDR3: TGTGCCAGCAGTGAAGCTCAGGTTCGATTATTCTATGGCTACACCTTC. It yields the protein CASSEAQVRLFYGYTF. The entire variable domain, with the rest obtained from reference TRBV2 and TRBJ1-2, is as follows: EPEVTQTPSHQVTQMGQEVILRCVPISNHLYFYWYRQILGQKVEFLVSFYNNEISEKSEIFDDQFSVERPDGSNFTLKIRSTKLEDSAMYFCASSEAQVRLFYGYTFGSGTRLTVV.

This chain uses TRBV7-2 with TRBJ1-6; 12 bases are a match to TRBD1. The germline V gene encodes CDR1 SGHTA and CDR2 FQGNSA. Trimming at V came to 5 bases and at J to 6 bases, leaving 8 bases not matched to a gene. The CDR3 runs 17 residues. The CDR3 region has the DNA TGTGCCAGCAGCAGCCAGGGACAGGGGGCGGGTAATTCACCCCTCCACTTT. It translates to CASSSQGQGAGNSPLHF.

This clone has more than one count but fewer than ten. The chain links TRBV30 to TRBJ1-6; a weak D match, TRBD1 (6 bases). Trimming removed 7 bases from V and 4 bases from J, with 11 bases in between. This CDR3 contains 13 residues. Looked up from germline, CDR1 is GTSNPN and CDR2 is SVGIG (reference sequence). The CDR3 nucleotides are TGTGCCTATGCGGGACATTATAATTCACCCCTCCACTTT. This codes for CAYAGHYNSPLHF.

This chain's CDR3 is CASSPRDLAFGYTF. CDR3 nucleotide sequence: TGTGCCAGCAGCCCCCGGGACCTAGCTTTTGGCTACACCTTC. This chain connects TRBV5-8 to TRBJ1-2; a weak D match, TRBD1 (5 bases). CDR1 and CDR2 from the germline V gene are SGHTS and YDEGEE. This CDR3 has 14 residues. V was trimmed by 4 bases and J by 7 bases, leaving 17 bases between them.

The rearrangement uses TRBV18 and TRBJ1-5; D may be TRBD1 (6 bases). Between the trimmed V and J ends, which lost 4 bases and 6 bases, there was a span of 16 bases. The CDR3 covers 15 residues. The germline V gene has CDR1 KGHSH and CDR2 LQKENI. The CDR3, as DNA: TGTGCCAGCTCACGAGGTGGGGGCGGTGGTCAGCCCCAGCATTTT. Protein: CASSRGGGGGQPQHF.

CDR3 loop: CASRLQGGRNSPLHF. The CDR3 bases are TGTGCCAGCAGACTACAGGGAGGGAGGAATTCACCCCTCCACTTT. This chain uses TRBV27 with TRBJ1-6; the D gene is possibly TRBD1 (6 bases). Trimming cost V 6 bases and J 7 bases, with 16 bases left between them. The CDR3 extends over 15 amino acids. Germline V gene sequence: CDR1 MNHEY, CDR2 SMNVEV (reference sequence).

The genes are TRBV7-2 and TRBJ1-1; D is ambiguous. Germline values: CDR1 SGHTA, CDR2 FQGNSA. V was pared by 5 bases and J by 10 bases, with 14 bases between. This CDR3 contains 12 residues. The CDR3 region is CASSPGEETAFF. The CDR3, as DNA: TGTGCCAGCAGCCCTGGGGAGGAAACAGCTTTCTTT.

In DNA form, the CDR3 reads TGTGCCAGCAGCTCGGGAGTGGGACAGGGGGTGTACACCGGGGAGCTGTTTTTT. It specifies CASSSGVGQGVYTGELFF. This chain uses TRBV7-2 with TRBJ2-2; 11 nucleotides agree with TRBD1. The CDR3 consists of 18 residues. Germline CDR1 and CDR2: SGHTA and FQGNSA. Losses at the gene ends were 4 bases for V and 3 bases for J; bases not matched to a gene: 10.

This clone showed up just a few times. The J gene is TRBJ1-2, the V gene TRBV6-5; no definite D call. Trimming took 6 bases from V and 4 from J, leaving 12 bases between them. Germline values: CDR1 MNHEY, CDR2 SVGAGI. The CDR3 loop spans 13 amino acids. The CDR3 DNA sequence: TGTGCCAGCAGAAGAGACACTGGCTATGGCTACACCTTC. Protein: CASRRDTGYGYTF.

This chain links TRBV19 with TRBJ2-1; a weak D match, TRBD1 (6 bases). This CDR3 region has 14 residues. Trimming pared 5 bases from V and 7 bases from J, leaving 15 bases between. CDR1 is LNHDA and CDR2 is SQIVND in the germline V gene (reference sequence). DNA for the CDR3: TGTGCCAGTAGTCCACAGGGTGTTGGTAATGAGCAGTTCTTC. Translation gives CASSPQGVGNEQFF.

The rearrangement joins TRBV7-2 to TRBJ1-1; no clear D. V was clipped by 3 bases and J by 5 bases, with 10 bases between them. CDR3 length equals 13 residues. CDR1 is SGHTA and CDR2 is FQGNSA in the germline V gene. Here the CDR3 reads CASSFGVRTEAFF. Written as DNA, the CDR3 is TGTGCCAGCAGCTTTGGGGTAAGGACTGAAGCTTTCTTT.

The chain carries TRBV14 and TRBJ2-7; D not resolved. The germline gives CDR1 SGHDN, CDR2 FVKESK. Trimming left V 0 bases short and J 7 bases short, with 10 bases between. The CDR3 length is 13 residues. The CDR3 DNA sequence: TGTGCCAGCAGCCAAGATCGACTCTCGGAGCAGTACTTC. Its translation: CASSQDRLSEQYF.

The genes are TRBV15 and TRBJ1-5; D is unclear. The V and J ends lost 0 bases and 3 bases respectively, with 12 bases between them. Germline-derived CDR1 and CDR2 are LNHNV and YYDKDF (reference sequence). The CDR3 totals 16 residues. The DNA for the CDR3 is TGTGCCACCAGCAGAGATCGGCCGAGTATCAATCAGCCCCAGCATTTT. As protein: CATSRDRPSINQPQHF.

The sample holds one count of this clone. This chain joins TRBV11-2 and TRBJ1-2; D is uncertain. The V and J ends lost 3 bases and 2 bases respectively, with 7 bases between them. Germline V gene data show CDR1 as SGHAT and CDR2 as FQNNGV. There are 13 residues in the CDR3. CDR3 nucleotides: TGTGCCAGCAGCTTGGACCAAAACTATGGCTACACCTTC. Its protein product is CASSLDQNYGYTF.

This chain uses TRBV19 with TRBJ2-5; 7 bases line up with TRBD2. Germline trimming cut 7 bases from V and 0 bases from J; bases unmatched to any gene: 2. Germline assignment: CDR1 LNHDA and CDR2 SQIVND (reference sequence). The CDR3 length is 13 residues. The CDR3: CASKAGYQETQYF. CDR3 DNA sequence: TGTGCCAGTAAAGCGGGGTACCAAGAGACCCAGTACTTC.

The chain couples TRBV6-5 to TRBJ1-2; TRBD1 might be the D (5 bases). Trimming pared 5 bases from V and 3 bases from J, leaving 16 bases between. CDR3 length equals 15 residues. Germline CDR1 is MNHEY and CDR2 is SVGAGI. Here the CDR3 reads CASSTPSGDHYGYTF. CDR3 in DNA: TGTGCCAGCAGTACCCCGTCGGGGGACCACTATGGCTACACCTTC.